Presented here are 15 T cell receptor beta chains from one specimen sequenced in a study of beta chain features in type 1 diabetes. Whole-study findings and limits: Researchers report that Type 1 diabetes patients had moderately but significantly shorter TCRB CDR3s across all four CD4+ subsets.

Reverse transcribing all isolated RNA meant expressed TCRB transcripts were sequenced. Method: immunoSEQ multiplex PCR; TCRdb's copy keeps in-frame clones and lacks some. The table includes about 660,000 clones, 11% to 15% detected once. Their target antigens are unknown. The sample comprised naive CD4+ T cells from blood. Receptor source: a man in his late teens or twenties with type 1 diabetes.

The sample holds a few counts of this clone. V usage is TRBV28 and J usage is TRBJ1-2, with D possibly matching TRBD1 (6 bases). This CDR3 comprises 14 residues. The germline V and J ends were trimmed by 6 bases and 3 bases, with 14 bases remaining between them. Per germline, CDR1 MDHEN and CDR2 SYDVKM. The CDR3 region has the DNA TGTGCCAGCAGCCGTTCCAGGGGTGACTATGGCTACACCTTC. Translation: CASSRSRGDYGYTF.

The CDR3 bases are TGTGCCAGCAGTAGCCGAAATTCATTTCAGTACTTC. Its protein is CASSSRNSFQYF. This chain joins TRBV6-5 and TRBJ2-7, with D uncertain. The germline V and J ends were trimmed by 5 bases and 10 bases, with 15 bases remaining between them. Germline values: CDR1 MNHEY, CDR2 SVGAGI. The CDR3 contains 12 residues.

The chain joins TRBV7-9 to TRBJ2-6; 9 nucleotides match TRBD1. The V gene end was trimmed by 6 bases and the J gene end by 0 bases; junction bases not matched to a gene: 6. Germline V gene lookup returns CDR1 SEHNR and CDR2 FQNEAQ (reference sequence). The CDR3 covers 17 residues. The CDR3 region is CASSYRDRDSGANVLTF. As DNA, the CDR3 is TGTGCCAGCAGTTACCGGGACAGGGACTCTGGGGCCAACGTCCTGACTTTC.

The chain carries TRBV7-2 and TRBJ2-7, with TRBD2 matching over 11 bases. This CDR3 region has 14 residues. The junction had 4 bases not matched to a gene; V was cut back by 7 bases and J by 2 bases. The germline V gene has CDR1 SGHTA and CDR2 FQGNSA. The CDR3, as DNA: TGTGCCAGCATGATAGCGGGAGGGCCCTACGAGCAGTACTTC. Amino acids: CASMIAGGPYEQYF.

The chain carries TRBV7-9 and TRBJ2-5; 10 nucleotides agree with TRBD1. Per the germline V gene, CDR1 is SEHNR and CDR2 is FQNEAQ (reference sequence). Germline trimming cut 6 bases from V and 4 bases from J; bases unmatched to any gene: 8. The CDR3 is 15 amino acids. The CDR3 nucleotides are TGTGCCAGCAGGGACGCTGGGACAGGGGTAGAGACCCAGTACTTC. This gives the protein CASRDAGTGVETQYF.

The chain joins TRBV30 to TRBJ1-4; D is perhaps TRBD1 (5 bases). This CDR3 comprises 17 residues. Germline V gene lookup returns CDR1 GTSNPN and CDR2 SVGIG (reference sequence). Trimming left V 4 bases short and J 2 bases short, with 20 bases between. The CDR3 reads CAWNTPLGGGTNEKLFF. In DNA, the CDR3 is TGTGCCTGGAATACTCCTCTTGGGGGGGGGACTAATGAAAAACTGTTTTTT. Filled out from reference TRBV30 and TRBJ1-4, the complete variable domain reads SQTIHQWPATLVQPVGSPLSLECTVEGTSNPNLYWYRQAAGRGLQLLFYSVGIGQISSEVPQNLSASRPQDRQFILSSKKLLLSDSGFYLCAWNTPLGGGTNEKLFFGSGTQLSVL.

This clone showed up just a few times. The gene calls are TRBV5-1 and TRBJ2-3; weak D call: TRBD2 (5 bases). CDR3 length equals 15 residues. Germline loops: CDR1 SGHRS, CDR2 YFSETQ. V was cut by 2 bases and J by 2 bases, with 12 bases left in between. The CDR3 bases are TGCGCCAGCAGCTTAACCCAAGCGGTCACAGATACGCAGTATTTT. This gives the protein CASSLTQAVTDTQYF.

The chain is built from TRBV5-8 and TRBJ2-4, with D hard to call. Germline lookup yields CDR1 SGHTS and CDR2 YDEGEE. Trimming removed 0 bases from V and 7 bases from J, with 11 bases in between. The CDR3 loop spans 14 amino acids. The chain's CDR3 is CASSLASVRNIQYF. The CDR3 bases are TGTGCCAGCAGCTTGGCGTCTGTTCGGAACATTCAGTACTTC.

A few counts support this clone. This chain links TRBV7-2 with TRBJ2-5; 8 bases are a match to TRBD1. Germline loops: CDR1 SGHTA, CDR2 FQGNSA. The CDR3 is made up of 15 amino acids. The ends lost 5 bases at V and 1 base at J; junction bases unmatched: 6. Here the CDR3 DNA reads TGTGCCAGCAGCCCCCATGACAGGGGCCAAGAGACCCAGTACTTC. Amino acid sequence: CASSPHDRGQETQYF.

As regards this clone: Other nucleotide sequences in the sample specify the same CDR3. The V gene is TRBV9, the J gene TRBJ2-1, with D tentatively TRBD2 (5 bases). Germline CDR1 and CDR2: SGDLS and YYNGEE. The CDR3 has 15 amino acids. V lost 0 bases and J 2 bases, leaving 9 bases between the germline ends. The CDR3, as DNA: TGTGCCAGCAGCGTAGACAGCGGTACCTACAATGAGCAGTTCTTC. Translation gives CASSVDSGTYNEQFF.

The CDR3 region is CASSLSRGGPNQPQHF. The CDR3 DNA follows: TGTGCCAGCAGCTTATCGCGGGGGGGGCCGAATCAGCCCCAGCATTTT. V usage is TRBV7-6 and J usage is TRBJ1-5; weak D call: TRBD1 (6 bases). The CDR3 runs to 16 residues. Trimming took off 2 bases at V and 4 bases at J, with 15 bases between the two ends. The germline gives CDR1 SGHVS, CDR2 FNYEAQ.

The chain has TRBV6-5 and TRBJ1-2, with 8 positions matching TRBD1. V trimming: 6 bases; J trimming: 5 bases; junction bases outside the gene matches: 8. CDR3 size: 14 residues. Germline V gene sequence: CDR1 MNHEY, CDR2 SVGAGI. The CDR3 DNA follows: TGTGCCAGCAGCACGCAGGGGGCAGGGTATGGCTACACCTTC. Translated, it gives CASSTQGAGYGYTF.

Only a few counts were recorded for this clone. Here the CDR3 reads CASSYPRDTQYF. CDR3 DNA sequence: TGTGCCAGCAGCTACCCGAGGGATACGCAGTATTTT. V gene TRBV7-3 combines with J gene TRBJ2-3; D is unresolved. The V gene lost 4 bases and the J gene lost 6 bases, with 8 bases spanning the gap. Germline values: CDR1 SGHTA, CDR2 FQGTGA. CDR3 length: 12 residues.

The genes are TRBV19 and TRBJ2-5; D ambiguous. Germline V gives CDR1 LNHDA, CDR2 SQIVND (reference sequence). This CDR3 region has 12 residues. V lost 3 bases, J lost 1 base, and 3 bases lay in between. The CDR3 DNA follows: TGTGCCAGTAGTATCCCCCAAGAGACCCAGTACTTC. This sequence encodes CASSIPQETQYF.

This clone was observed a few times. The chain has TRBV25-1 and TRBJ1-4, with no clear D. Between the trimmed V and J ends, which lost 10 bases and 4 bases, there was a span of 13 bases. The germline gives CDR1 MGHDK, CDR2 SYGVNS. The CDR3 runs to 13 residues. The CDR3 DNA follows: TGTGCCACCGCGACGGCCCATAATGAAAAACTGTTTTTT. Its protein is CATATAHNEKLFF.